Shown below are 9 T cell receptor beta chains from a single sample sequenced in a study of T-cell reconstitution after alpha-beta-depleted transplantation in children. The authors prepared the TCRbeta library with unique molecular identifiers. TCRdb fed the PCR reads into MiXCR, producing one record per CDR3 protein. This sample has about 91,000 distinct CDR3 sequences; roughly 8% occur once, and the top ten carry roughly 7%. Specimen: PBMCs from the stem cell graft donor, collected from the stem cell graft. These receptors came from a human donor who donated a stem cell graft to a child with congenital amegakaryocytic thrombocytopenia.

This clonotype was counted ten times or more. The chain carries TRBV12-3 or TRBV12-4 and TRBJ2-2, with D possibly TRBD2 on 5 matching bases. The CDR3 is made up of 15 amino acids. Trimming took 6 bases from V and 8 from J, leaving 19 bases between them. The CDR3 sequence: CASSPRERVRGELFF. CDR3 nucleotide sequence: TGTGCCAGCAGCCCTCGGGAAAGGGTTAGGGGGGAGCTGTTTTTT.

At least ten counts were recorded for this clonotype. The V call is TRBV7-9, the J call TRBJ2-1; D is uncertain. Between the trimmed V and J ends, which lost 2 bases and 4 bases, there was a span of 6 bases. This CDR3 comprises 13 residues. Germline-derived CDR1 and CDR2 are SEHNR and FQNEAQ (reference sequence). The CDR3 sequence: CASSLNQYNEQFF. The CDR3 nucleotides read TGTGCCAGCAGCTTAAACCAGTACAATGAGCAGTTCTTC.

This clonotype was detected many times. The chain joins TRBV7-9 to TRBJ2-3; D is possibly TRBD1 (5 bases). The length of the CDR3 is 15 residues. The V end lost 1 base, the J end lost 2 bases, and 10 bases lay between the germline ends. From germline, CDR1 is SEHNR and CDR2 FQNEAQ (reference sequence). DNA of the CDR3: TGTGCCAGCAGCTTAGGCCAGGGCGACACAGATACGCAGTATTTT. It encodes CASSLGQGDTDTQYF.

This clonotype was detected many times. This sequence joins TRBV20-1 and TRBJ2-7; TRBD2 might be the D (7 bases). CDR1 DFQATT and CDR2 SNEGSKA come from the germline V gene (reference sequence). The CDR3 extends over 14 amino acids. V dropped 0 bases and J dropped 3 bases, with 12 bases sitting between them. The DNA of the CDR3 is TGCAGTGCTAGAGAAGGGGGGGGGAACTACGAGCAGTACTTC. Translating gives CSAREGGGNYEQYF.

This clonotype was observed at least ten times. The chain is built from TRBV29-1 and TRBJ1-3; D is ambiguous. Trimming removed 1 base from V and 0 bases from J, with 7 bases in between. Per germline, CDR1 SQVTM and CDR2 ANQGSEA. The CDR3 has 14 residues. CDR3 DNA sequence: TGCAGCGTTGAAGGGCTCGCCTCTGGAAACACCATATATTTT. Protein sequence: CSVEGLASGNTIYF.

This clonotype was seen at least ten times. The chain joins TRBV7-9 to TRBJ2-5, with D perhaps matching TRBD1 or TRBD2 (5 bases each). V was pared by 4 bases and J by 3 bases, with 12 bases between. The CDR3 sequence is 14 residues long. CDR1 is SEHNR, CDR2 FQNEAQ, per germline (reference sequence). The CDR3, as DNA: TGTGCCAGCAGCTGGGACGCCGGAGAAGAGACCCAGTACTTC. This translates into CASSWDAGEETQYF.

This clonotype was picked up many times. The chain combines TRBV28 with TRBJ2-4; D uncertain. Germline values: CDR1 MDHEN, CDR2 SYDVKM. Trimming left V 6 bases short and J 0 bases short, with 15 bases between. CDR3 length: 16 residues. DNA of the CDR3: TGTGCCAGCAGGGTTGGGGATGATTTAGCCAAAAACATTCAGTACTTC. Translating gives CASRVGDDLAKNIQYF.

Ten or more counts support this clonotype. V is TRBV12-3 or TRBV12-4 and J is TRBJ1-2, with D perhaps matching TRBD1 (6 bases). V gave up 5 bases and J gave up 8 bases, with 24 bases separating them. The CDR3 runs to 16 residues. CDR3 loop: CASSTRSSGTRRGYTF. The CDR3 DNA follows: TGTGCCAGCAGTACCCGCTCTTCCGGGACAAGGAGAGGCTACACCTTC.

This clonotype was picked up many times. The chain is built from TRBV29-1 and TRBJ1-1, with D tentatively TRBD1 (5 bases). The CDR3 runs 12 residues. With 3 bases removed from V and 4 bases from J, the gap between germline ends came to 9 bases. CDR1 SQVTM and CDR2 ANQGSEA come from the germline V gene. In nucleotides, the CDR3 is TGCAGCGTTGACAGGGCAAGCACTGAAGCTTTCTTT. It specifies CSVDRASTEAFF.